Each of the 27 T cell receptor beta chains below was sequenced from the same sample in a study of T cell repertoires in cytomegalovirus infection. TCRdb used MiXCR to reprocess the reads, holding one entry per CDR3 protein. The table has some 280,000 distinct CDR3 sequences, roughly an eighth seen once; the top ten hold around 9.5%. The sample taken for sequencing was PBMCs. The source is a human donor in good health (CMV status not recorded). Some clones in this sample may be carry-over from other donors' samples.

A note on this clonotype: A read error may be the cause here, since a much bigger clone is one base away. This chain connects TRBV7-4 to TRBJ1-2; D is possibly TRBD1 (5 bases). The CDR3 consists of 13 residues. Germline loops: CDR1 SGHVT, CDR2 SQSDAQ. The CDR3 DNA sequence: TGTGCCAGCAGCTTAGAGGGGACCTATAGCTACACCTTC. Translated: CASSLEGTYSYTF.

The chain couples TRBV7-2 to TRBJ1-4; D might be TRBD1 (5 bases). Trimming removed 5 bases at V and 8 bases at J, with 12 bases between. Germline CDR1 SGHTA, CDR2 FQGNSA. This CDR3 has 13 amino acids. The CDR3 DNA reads TGTGCCAGCAGCCCGAGACCAGGGGAAAAACTGTTTTTT. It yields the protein CASSPRPGEKLFF.

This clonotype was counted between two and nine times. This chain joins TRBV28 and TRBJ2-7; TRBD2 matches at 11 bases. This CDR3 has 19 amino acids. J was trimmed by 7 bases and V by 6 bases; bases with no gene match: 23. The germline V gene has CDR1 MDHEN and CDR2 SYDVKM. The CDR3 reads CASSPPSGGSGRAHGEQYF. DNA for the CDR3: TGTGCCAGCAGCCCCCCCTCCGGTGGTAGCGGGAGGGCCCATGGTGAGCAGTACTTC.

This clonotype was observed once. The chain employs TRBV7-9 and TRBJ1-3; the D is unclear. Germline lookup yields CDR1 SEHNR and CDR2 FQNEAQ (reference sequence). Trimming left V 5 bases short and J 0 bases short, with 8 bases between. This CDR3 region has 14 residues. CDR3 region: CASSEAGSGNTIYF. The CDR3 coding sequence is TGTGCCAGCAGCGAGGCGGGCTCTGGAAACACCATATATTTT.

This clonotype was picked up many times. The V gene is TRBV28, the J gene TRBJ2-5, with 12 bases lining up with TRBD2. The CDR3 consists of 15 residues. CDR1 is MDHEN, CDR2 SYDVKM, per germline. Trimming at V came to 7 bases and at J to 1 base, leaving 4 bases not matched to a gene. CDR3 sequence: CASIGTSGLQETQYF. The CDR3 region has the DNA TGTGCCAGCATCGGGACTAGCGGGCTCCAAGAGACCCAGTACTTC.

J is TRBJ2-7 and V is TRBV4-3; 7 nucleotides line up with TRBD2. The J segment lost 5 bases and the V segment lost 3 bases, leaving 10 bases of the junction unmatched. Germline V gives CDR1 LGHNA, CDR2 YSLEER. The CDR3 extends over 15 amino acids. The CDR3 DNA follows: TGCGCCAGCAGCCAGGGCCGGGGGGATTTCAACGAGCAGTACTTC. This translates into CASSQGRGDFNEQYF.

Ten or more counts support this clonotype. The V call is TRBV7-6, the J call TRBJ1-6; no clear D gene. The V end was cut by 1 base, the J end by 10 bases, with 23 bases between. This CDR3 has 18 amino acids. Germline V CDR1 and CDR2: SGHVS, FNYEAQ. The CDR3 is CASSLGSLGDAGNSPLHF. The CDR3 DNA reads TGTGCCAGCAGCTTAGGATCTCTAGGAGACGCGGGGAACTCACCCCTCCACTTT.

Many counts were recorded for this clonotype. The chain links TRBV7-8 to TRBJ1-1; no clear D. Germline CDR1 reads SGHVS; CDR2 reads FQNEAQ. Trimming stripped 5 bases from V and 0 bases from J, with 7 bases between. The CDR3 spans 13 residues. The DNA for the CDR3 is TGTGCCAGCAGCGAAGAGATGAACACTGAAGCTTTCTTT. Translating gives CASSEEMNTEAFF. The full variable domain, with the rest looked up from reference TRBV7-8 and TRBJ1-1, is GAGVSQSPRYKVAKRGQDVALRCDPISGHVSLFWYQQALGQGPEFLTYFQNEAQLDKSGLPSDRFFAERPEGSVSTLKIQRTQQEDSAVYLCASSEEMNTEAFFGQGTRLTVV.

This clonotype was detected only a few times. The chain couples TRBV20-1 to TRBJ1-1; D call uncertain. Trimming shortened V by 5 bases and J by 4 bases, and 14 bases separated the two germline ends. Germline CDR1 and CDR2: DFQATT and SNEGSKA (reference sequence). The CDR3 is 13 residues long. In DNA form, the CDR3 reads TGCAGTGCTGGAGGAGGGAGTCTCACTGAAGCTTTCTTT. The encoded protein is CSAGGGSLTEAFF.

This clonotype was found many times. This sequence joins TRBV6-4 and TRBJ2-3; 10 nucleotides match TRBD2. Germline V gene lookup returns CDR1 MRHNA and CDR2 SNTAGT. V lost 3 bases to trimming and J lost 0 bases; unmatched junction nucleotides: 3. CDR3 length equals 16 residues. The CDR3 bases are TGTGCCAGCAGTGAAAGCGGGGGGGGAAGCACAGATACGCAGTATTTT. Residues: CASSESGGGSTDTQYF.

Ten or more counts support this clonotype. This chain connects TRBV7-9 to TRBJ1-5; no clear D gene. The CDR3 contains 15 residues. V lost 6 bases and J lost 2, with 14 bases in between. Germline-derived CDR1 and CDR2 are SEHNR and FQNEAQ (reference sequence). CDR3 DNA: TGTGCCAGCAGTTTGGGCAGGTATGGCAATCAGCCCCAGCATTTT. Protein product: CASSLGRYGNQPQHF. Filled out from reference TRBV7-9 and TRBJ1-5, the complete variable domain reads DTGVSQNPRHKITKRGQNVTFRCDPISEHNRLYWYRQTLGQGPEFLTYFQNEAQLEKSRLLSDRFSAERPKGSFSTLEIQRTEQGDSAMYLCASSLGRYGNQPQHFGDGTRLSIL.

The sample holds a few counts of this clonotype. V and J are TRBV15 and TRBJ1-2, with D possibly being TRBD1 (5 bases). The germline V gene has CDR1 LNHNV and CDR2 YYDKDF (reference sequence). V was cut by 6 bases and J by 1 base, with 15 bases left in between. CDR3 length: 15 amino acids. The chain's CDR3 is CATSTGTGGNYGYTF. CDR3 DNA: TGTGCCACCAGTACCGGGACCGGTGGTAACTATGGCTACACCTTC.

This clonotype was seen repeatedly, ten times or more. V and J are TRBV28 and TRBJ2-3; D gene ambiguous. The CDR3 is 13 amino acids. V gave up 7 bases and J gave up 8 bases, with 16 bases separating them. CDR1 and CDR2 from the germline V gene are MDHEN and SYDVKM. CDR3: CASMVGSYGTQYF. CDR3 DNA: TGTGCCAGCATGGTGGGATCGTATGGTACGCAGTATTTT.

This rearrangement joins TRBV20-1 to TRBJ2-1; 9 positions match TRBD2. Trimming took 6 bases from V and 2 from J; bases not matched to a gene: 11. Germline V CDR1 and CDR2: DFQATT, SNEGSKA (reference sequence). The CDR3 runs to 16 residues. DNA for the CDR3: TGCAGTGCGGCCGAGGTCCCTAGCGGGACCTACAATGAGCAGTTCTTC. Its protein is CSAAEVPSGTYNEQFF.

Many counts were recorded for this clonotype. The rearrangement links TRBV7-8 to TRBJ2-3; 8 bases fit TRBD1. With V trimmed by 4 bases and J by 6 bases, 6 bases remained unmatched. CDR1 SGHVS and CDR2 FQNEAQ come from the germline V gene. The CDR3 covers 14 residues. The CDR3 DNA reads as TGTGCCAGCAGCTATCGGACAGGGAGGGATACGCAGTATTTT. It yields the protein CASSYRTGRDTQYF.

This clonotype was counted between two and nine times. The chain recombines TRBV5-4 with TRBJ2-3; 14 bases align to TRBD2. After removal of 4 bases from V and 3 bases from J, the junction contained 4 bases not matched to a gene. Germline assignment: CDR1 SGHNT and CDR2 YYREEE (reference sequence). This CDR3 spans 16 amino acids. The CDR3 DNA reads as TGTGCCAGCAGCGCGGGACTAGCGGGAGTAACAGATACGCAGTATTTT. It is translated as CASSAGLAGVTDTQYF.

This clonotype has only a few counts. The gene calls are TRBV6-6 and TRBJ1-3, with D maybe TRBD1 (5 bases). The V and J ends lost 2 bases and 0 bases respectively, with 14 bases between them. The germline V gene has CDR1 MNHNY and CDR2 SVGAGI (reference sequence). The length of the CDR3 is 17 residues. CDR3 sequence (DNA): TGTGCCAGCAGTTACCCCAATGGACAACGCTCTGGAAACACCATATATTTT. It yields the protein CASSYPNGQRSGNTIYF.

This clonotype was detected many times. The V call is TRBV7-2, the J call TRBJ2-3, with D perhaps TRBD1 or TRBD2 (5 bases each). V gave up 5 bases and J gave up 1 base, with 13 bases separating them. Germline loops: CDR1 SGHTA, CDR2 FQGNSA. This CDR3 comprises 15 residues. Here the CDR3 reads CASSLVSGRTDTQYF. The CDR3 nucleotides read TGTGCCAGCAGCCTGGTCTCGGGGCGCACAGATACGCAGTATTTT.

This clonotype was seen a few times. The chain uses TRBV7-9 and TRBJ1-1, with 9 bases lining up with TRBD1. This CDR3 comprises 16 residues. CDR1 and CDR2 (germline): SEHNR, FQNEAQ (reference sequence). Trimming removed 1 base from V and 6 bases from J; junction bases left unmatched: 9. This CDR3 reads CASSLDSRTGVPEAFF. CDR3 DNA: TGTGCCAGCAGCTTAGATTCAAGGACAGGGGTACCTGAAGCTTTCTTT.

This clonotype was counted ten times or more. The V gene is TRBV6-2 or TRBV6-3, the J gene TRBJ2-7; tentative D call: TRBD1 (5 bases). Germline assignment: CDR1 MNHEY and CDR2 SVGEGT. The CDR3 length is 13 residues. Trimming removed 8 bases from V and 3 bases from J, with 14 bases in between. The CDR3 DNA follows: TGTGCCAGCCACCGCCAGGGTGGCTACGAGCAGTACTTC. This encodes CASHRQGGYEQYF.

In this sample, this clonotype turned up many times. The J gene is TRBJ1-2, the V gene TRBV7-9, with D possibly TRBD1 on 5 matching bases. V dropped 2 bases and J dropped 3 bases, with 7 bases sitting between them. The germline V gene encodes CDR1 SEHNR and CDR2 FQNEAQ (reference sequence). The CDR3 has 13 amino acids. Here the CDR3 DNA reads TGTGCCAGCAGCTTACAGGGTGACTATGGCTACACCTTC. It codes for CASSLQGDYGYTF.

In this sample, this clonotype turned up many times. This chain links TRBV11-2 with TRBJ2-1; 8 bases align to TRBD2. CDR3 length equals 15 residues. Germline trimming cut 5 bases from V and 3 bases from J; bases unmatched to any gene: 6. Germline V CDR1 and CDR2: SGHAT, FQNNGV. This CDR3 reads CASSLPGGSYNEQFF. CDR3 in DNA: TGTGCCAGCAGCCTACCGGGGGGGAGCTACAATGAGCAGTTCTTC.

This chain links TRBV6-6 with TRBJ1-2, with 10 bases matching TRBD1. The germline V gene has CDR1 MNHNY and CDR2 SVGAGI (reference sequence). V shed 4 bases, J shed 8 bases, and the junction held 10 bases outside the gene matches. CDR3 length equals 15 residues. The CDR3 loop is CASSFDRGLTMGYTF. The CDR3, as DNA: TGTGCCAGCAGTTTCGACAGGGGGCTAACTATGGGCTACACCTTC.

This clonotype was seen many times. The CDR3 nucleotides read TGTGCCAGCAAACACTTAAGACCGACAGGGGACGAGCAGTACTTC. Translating gives CASKHLRPTGDEQYF. The chain combines TRBV6-2 or TRBV6-3 with TRBJ2-7, with 8 positions matching TRBD1. The CDR3 extends over 15 amino acids. The V gene's germline CDR1 is MNHEY and CDR2 SVGEGT. The junction had 13 bases not matched to a gene; V was cut back by 7 bases and J by 5 bases.

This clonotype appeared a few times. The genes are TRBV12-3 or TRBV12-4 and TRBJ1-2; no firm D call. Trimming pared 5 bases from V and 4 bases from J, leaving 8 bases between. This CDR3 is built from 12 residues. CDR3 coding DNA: TGTGCCAGCAGTGGGCAGTTCTATGGCTACACCTTC. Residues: CASSGQFYGYTF.

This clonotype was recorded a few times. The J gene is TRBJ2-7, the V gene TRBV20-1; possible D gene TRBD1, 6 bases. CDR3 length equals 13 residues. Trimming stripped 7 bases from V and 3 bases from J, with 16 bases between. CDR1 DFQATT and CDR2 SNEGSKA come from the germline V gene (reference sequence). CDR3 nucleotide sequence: TGCAGTGGCGTCCCTGGACAGAACTACGAGCAGTACTTC. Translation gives CSGVPGQNYEQYF.

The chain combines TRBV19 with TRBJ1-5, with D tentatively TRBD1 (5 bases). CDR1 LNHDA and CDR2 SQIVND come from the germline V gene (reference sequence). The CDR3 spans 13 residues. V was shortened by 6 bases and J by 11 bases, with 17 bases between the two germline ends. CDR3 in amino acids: CASSLIRVGSQHF. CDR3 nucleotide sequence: TGTGCCAGTAGCCTGATCAGGGTGGGGTCCCAGCATTTT.